The 19 T cell receptor beta chains reported below all come from one sample, sequenced in a study of cytomegalovirus exposure and HLA in healthy donors. The data were produced by immunoSEQ multiplex PCR, yet TCRdb's version contains in-frame clones alone and is incomplete. This sample yields roughly 60,000 clones, of which 90% to 97% are seen a single time; approximately 0.94% belongs to the top ten. The sequencing input was PBMCs. The receptors stem from a man aged 18 to 29 in good health and CMV-seronegative.

The chain is built from TRBV7-2 and TRBJ2-7; 10 bases align to TRBD2. V was pared by 5 bases and J by 3 bases, with 4 bases of the junction left unmatched. CDR1 is SGHTA, CDR2 FQGNSA, per germline. The CDR3 is made up of 14 amino acids. The CDR3 nucleotides read TGTGCCAGCAGCATGACTAGCGGGCTCTACGAGCAGTACTTC. It encodes CASSMTSGLYEQYF. Full variable domain (outside the CDR3, taken from reference TRBV7-2 and TRBJ2-7): GAGVSQSPSNKVTEKGKDVELRCDPISGHTALYWYRQSLGQGLEFLIYFQGNSAPDKSGLPSDRFSAERTGGSVSTLTIQRTQQEDSAVYLCASSMTSGLYEQYFGPGTRLTVT.

V is TRBV28 and J is TRBJ2-1, with D possibly matching TRBD1 (5 bases). Germline V CDR1 and CDR2: MDHEN, SYDVKM. This CDR3 is built from 14 residues. The V and J ends lost 3 bases and 10 bases respectively, with 16 bases between them. In nucleotides, the CDR3 is TGTGCCAGCAGTTTTTTCGTAGGGGCAGAAGAGCAGTTCTTC. It is translated as CASSFFVGAEEQFF. Drawing the rest from reference TRBV28 and TRBJ2-1, the complete variable domain is DVKVTQSSRYLVKRTGEKVFLECVQDMDHENMFWYRQDPGLGLRLIYFSYDVKMKEKGDIPEGYSVSREKKERFSLILESASTNQTSMYLCASSFFVGAEEQFFGPGTRLTVL.

The gene calls are TRBV28 and TRBJ1-2; D is perhaps TRBD1 (5 bases). V was shortened by 4 bases and J by 6 bases, with 12 bases between the two germline ends. The CDR3 runs to 13 residues. Per germline, CDR1 MDHEN and CDR2 SYDVKM. CDR3: CASSSQVSDGYTF. Here the CDR3 DNA reads TGTGCCAGCAGTTCACAGGTCTCCGATGGCTACACCTTC.

This clone has only one observation. The chain uses TRBV7-8 and TRBJ1-2, with 7 bases matching TRBD1. This CDR3 has 15 residues. The J segment lost 2 bases and the V segment lost 5 bases, leaving 8 bases of the junction unmatched. Per germline, CDR1 SGHVS and CDR2 FQNEAQ. The CDR3 nucleotides are TGTGCCAGCAGCGCATACCGGGACAGAAACTATGGCTACACCTTC. Its translation is CASSAYRDRNYGYTF.

This clone has just one count. CDR3: CASSPMGEVAYNEQFF. DNA for the CDR3: TGTGCCAGCAGCCCGATGGGGGAGGTTGCCTACAATGAGCAGTTCTTC. The chain has TRBV9 and TRBJ2-1; tentative D call: TRBD2 (6 bases). The CDR3 has 16 amino acids. Germline loops: CDR1 SGDLS, CDR2 YYNGEE. V was pared by 4 bases and J by 2 bases, with 16 bases between.

This clone was detected once. J is TRBJ2-4 and V is TRBV18; TRBD2 might be the D (7 bases). The CDR3 covers 14 residues. Trimming cost V 6 bases and J 4 bases, with 13 bases left between them. From germline, CDR1 is KGHSH and CDR2 LQKENI. CDR3 residues: CASSRGPRKNIQYF. As DNA, the CDR3 is TGTGCCAGCTCGCGGGGGCCAAGGAAAAACATTCAGTACTTC.

The chain employs TRBV5-8 and TRBJ1-3; D unresolved. Trimming cost V 6 bases and J 0 bases, with 13 bases left between them. CDR1 is SGHTS and CDR2 is YDEGEE in the germline V gene. The CDR3 is made up of 15 amino acids. The CDR3 nucleotides read TGTGCCAGCACCAGAGGCCGCCTCTCTGGAAACACCATATATTTT. Translating gives CASTRGRLSGNTIYF.

The chain couples TRBV28 to TRBJ1-5, with 8 bases identical to TRBD1. V lost 7 bases to trimming and J lost 7 bases; unmatched junction nucleotides: 12. CDR1 and CDR2 from the germline V gene are MDHEN and SYDVKM. The CDR3 contains 15 residues. Written as DNA, the CDR3 is TGTGCCAGCAAGATTGGGACAGGCCAAATGCAGCCCCAGCATTTT. Protein: CASKIGTGQMQPQHF.

The chain has TRBV5-1 and TRBJ1-1; D may be TRBD1 (5 bases). The length of the CDR3 is 14 residues. Trimming took off 5 bases at V and 4 bases at J, with 15 bases between the two ends. In germline, CDR1 is SGHRS, CDR2 YFSETQ. This CDR3 is CASSLYGGGTEAFF. The CDR3, as DNA: TGCGCCAGCAGTTTGTACGGGGGAGGCACTGAAGCTTTCTTT.

The rearrangement links TRBV7-9 to TRBJ2-1, with 7 bases aligning to TRBD2. The CDR3 consists of 16 residues. Germline trimming cut 5 bases from V and 6 bases from J; bases unmatched to any gene: 13. The V gene's germline CDR1 is SEHNR and CDR2 FQNEAQ (reference sequence). CDR3: CASSQRGGRRSNEQFF. The CDR3 DNA follows: TGTGCCAGCAGCCAGAGGGGCGGGAGAAGGAGCAATGAGCAGTTCTTC.

Only one count was recorded for this clone. This chain links TRBV7-5 with TRBJ2-2; the listed D gene, TRBD1, was not tested against the DNA. TRBV7-5 is tagged as a pseudogene. The CDR3 totals 14 residues. The CDR3 sequence: CARTGQGNTGELFF. The CDR3 DNA reads as TGTGCCAGGACGGGACAGGGAAACACCGGGGAGCTGTTTTTT.

The J gene is TRBJ2-3, the V gene TRBV5-4, with D tentatively TRBD2 (6 bases). CDR1 SGHNT and CDR2 YYREEE come from the germline V gene (reference sequence). V was shortened by 5 bases and J by 4 bases, with 11 bases between the two germline ends. The CDR3 contains 13 residues. The CDR3 sequence: CASRGGYSDTQYF. Here the CDR3 DNA reads TGTGCCAGCAGGGGGGGATACTCAGATACGCAGTATTTT.

About this clone itself: A read error may account for a junction end that differs from germline. The V and J genes are TRBV7-7 and TRBJ2-3, with 10 bases identical to TRBD2. Germline values: CDR1 SSHAT, CDR2 FNYEAQ (reference sequence). CDR3 size: 13 residues. The CDR3 region is CASSRLAGDTQYF. The CDR3 DNA sequence: TGTGCTAGCAGCCGACTAGCGGGAGATACGCAGTATTTT.

V is TRBV5-1 and J is TRBJ2-2; weak D call: TRBD2 (6 bases). Trimming took 6 bases from V and 2 from J, leaving 14 bases between them. Germline loops: CDR1 SGHRS, CDR2 YFSETQ. The CDR3 consists of 15 residues. CDR3 coding DNA: TGCGCCAGCACCCGCCAGCGGGCAAACACCGGGGAGCTGTTTTTT. It codes for CASTRQRANTGELFF.

The chain is built from TRBV5-1 and TRBJ2-7; TRBD2 matches 12 bases. The ends lost 7 bases at V and 4 bases at J; junction bases unmatched: 6. Germline CDR1 SGHRS, CDR2 YFSETQ. The CDR3 covers 14 residues. The CDR3 sequence: CASAGTSGQYEQYF. DNA of the CDR3: TGCGCCAGCGCTGGGACTAGCGGGCAGTACGAGCAGTACTTC.

The DNA for the CDR3 is TGTGCCAGCAGCTCAGGACTAGCGGCCTCCTACAATGAGCAGTTCTTC. Translating it yields CASSSGLAASYNEQFF. V gene TRBV5-4 combines with J gene TRBJ2-1; 10 nucleotides line up with TRBD2. Germline trimming cut 3 bases from V and 0 bases from J; bases unmatched to any gene: 3. The CDR3 covers 16 residues. Germline V CDR1 and CDR2: SGHNT, YYREEE (reference sequence).

This clone showed up just a few times. The chain combines TRBV11-2 with TRBJ2-1; 12 bases are shared with TRBD1. V lost 6 bases and J lost 7; bases outside the gene matches: 7. CDR3 length: 15 amino acids. CDR1 is SGHAT, CDR2 FQNNGV, per germline. CDR3 amino acids: CASRRGQGALNEQFF. For the CDR3, the DNA is TGTGCCAGCAGAAGGGGACAGGGGGCACTAAATGAGCAGTTCTTC.

As DNA, the CDR3 is TGTGCCAGCTCACCGCCAGTAGCGGCCTACGAGCAGTACTTC. Translated, it gives CASSPPVAAYEQYF. The chain joins TRBV18 to TRBJ2-7; D is perhaps TRBD2 (6 bases). Germline V gene lookup returns CDR1 KGHSH and CDR2 LQKENI. V lost 3 bases and J lost 2, with 11 bases in between. This CDR3 region has 14 residues. Full variable domain (remainder filled in from reference TRBV18 and TRBJ2-7): NAGVMQNPRHLVRRRGQEARLRCSPMKGHSHVYWYRQLPEEGLKFMVYLQKENIIDESGMPKERFSAEFPKEGPSILRIQQVVRGDSAAYFCASSPPVAAYEQYFGPGTRLTVT.

CDR3 DNA sequence: TGTGCCAGCAGCTTAGGCGTTAACAATGAGCAGTTCTTC. It is translated as CASSLGVNNEQFF. The chain employs TRBV11-3 and TRBJ2-1, with D uncertain. The CDR3 covers 13 residues. Per germline, CDR1 SGHNT and CDR2 YENEEA. Trimming took 1 base from V and 5 from J, leaving 6 bases between them.